A selection of T cell receptor beta chains follows, all from one sample in a study of T cells after yellow fever vaccination. TCRdb re-derived calls from the 5' RACE reads in MiXCR, one entry per CDR3 protein. The sample holds about 85,000 distinct CDR3 sequences, approximately 12% seen once. The specimen comprised CD8+ T cells not binding an NS4B(214-222) dextramer, sorted from PBMCs, sampled approximately 22 days after the first yellow fever vaccination. The receptors come from a man in his late teens or twenties who received the YFV17D yellow fever vaccine. The CDR3 runs from the conserved cysteine through the conserved F or W. The order of the fields is J gene, CDR3 length, V gene, clone size, D gene, CDR3 protein, CDR3 DNA. A D gene is named only where the DNA matches it firmly. Size tells how often a clone was seen (once, few, many) or the class of an expanded clone, and some rows leave it out.

TRBJ2-7	13	TRBV12-5	.	TRBD2	CAAKTSGTHEQYF	TGTGCTGCCAAAACTAGCGGCACCCACGAGCAGTACTTC
TRBJ1-1	13	TRBV6-5	.	TRBD1	CASSSTGEAEAFF	TGTGCCAGCAGTTCCACAGGGGAAGCTGAAGCTTTCTTT
TRBJ2-1	16	TRBV9	medium-sized	.	CASSLGEGASYNEQFF	TGTGCCAGCAGCTTAGGGGAGGGGGCCTCGTACAATGAGCAGTTCTTC
TRBJ2-1	14	TRBV5-1	many	TRBD1	CASSIGQGPNEQFF	TGCGCCAGCAGCATCGGACAGGGCCCCAATGAGCAGTTCTTC
TRBJ1-4	15	TRBV6-5	.	.	CASSYSGGTNEKLFF	TGTGCCAGCAGTTACTCGGGGGGAACTAATGAAAAACTGTTTTTT
TRBJ1-5	16	TRBV6-5	.	.	CASSYLNAGGNQPQHF	TGTGCCAGCAGTTACCTCAACGCAGGGGGCAATCAGCCCCAGCATTTT
TRBJ2-1	15	TRBV7-6	.	TRBD2	CASRDGTSGGKEQFF	TGTGCCAGCAGGGACGGGACTAGCGGGGGGAAGGAGCAGTTCTTC
TRBJ1-1	13	TRBV6-1	.	.	CASKGSWNTEAFF	TGTGCCAGCAAAGGGTCATGGAACACTGAAGCTTTCTTT
TRBJ1-5	16	TRBV19	.	TRBD1	CASSVMDRASSQPQHF	TGTGCCAGTAGTGTGATGGACAGGGCCTCTTCTCAGCCCCAGCATTTT
TRBJ1-2	14	TRBV6-1	.	TRBD1	CASSKRQGVYGYTF	TGTGCCAGCAGCAAGAGACAGGGGGTCTATGGCTACACCTTC
TRBJ2-1	14	TRBV7-2	few	TRBD1	CASSLDQGADEQFF	TGTGCCAGCAGCTTAGATCAGGGGGCGGATGAGCAGTTCTTC
TRBJ2-7	17	TRBV6-2/TRBV6-3	many	.	CASSFPGQGLSSYEQYF	TGTGCCAGCAGTTTCCCCGGACAGGGACTATCCTCCTACGAGCAGTACTTC
TRBJ2-7	13	TRBV12-3/TRBV12-4	few	.	CASSLSLAYEQYF	TGTGCCAGCAGTTTATCCCTAGCCTACGAGCAGTACTTC
TRBJ2-3	15	TRBV6-4	many	TRBD2	CASSALAGRTDTQYF	TGTGCCAGCAGTGCCCTAGCGGGGAGGACAGATACGCAGTATTTT
TRBJ2-7	14	TRBV5-6	.	TRBD1	CASSFTGAPYEQYF	TGTGCCAGCAGCTTTACAGGGGCCCCTTACGAGCAGTACTTC
TRBJ2-1	14	TRBV20-1	many	.	CSASQAKAYNEQFF	TGCAGTGCTAGCCAAGCGAAAGCCTACAATGAGCAGTTCTTC
TRBJ2-2	17	TRBV4-3	.	.	CASSQGQARGITGELFF	TGCGCCAGCAGCCAAGGCCAGGCCAGGGGCATTACCGGGGAGCTGTTTTTT
TRBJ1-1	16	TRBV27	.	TRBD1	CASSTLDRAGATEAFF	TGTGCCAGCAGTACCCTCGACAGGGCTGGGGCCACTGAAGCTTTCTTT
TRBJ2-3	16	TRBV5-1	few	.	CASSPGVVGGTDTQYF	TGCGCCAGCAGCCCAGGAGTCGTGGGGGGCACAGATACGCAGTATTTT
TRBJ2-3	13	TRBV20-1	.	.	CSAGTFFTDTQYF	TGCAGTGCTGGGACATTTTTCACAGATACGCAGTATTTT
TRBJ2-7	15	TRBV19	.	.	CASSIGSASSNEQYF	TGTGCCAGTAGTATAGGGTCAGCGAGCTCCAACGAGCAGTACTTC
TRBJ2-7	15	TRBV12-3/TRBV12-4	.	TRBD2	CASSVGLAVTYEQYF	TGTGCCAGCAGTGTGGGACTAGCGGTCACCTACGAGCAGTACTTC
TRBJ1-2	14	TRBV24-1	few	.	CATSDLTSNYGYTF	TGTGCCACCAGTGATTTAACATCTAACTATGGCTACACCTTC
TRBJ1-1	13	TRBV12-3/TRBV12-4	few	.	CASTLDAYTEAFF	TGTGCCAGCACTTTAGACGCTTACACTGAAGCTTTCTTT
TRBJ2-3	16	TRBV7-9	few	TRBD1	CASSFRDRVGTDTQYF	TGTGCCAGCAGCTTCCGGGACAGGGTAGGAACAGATACGCAGTATTTT
TRBJ2-2	14	TRBV5-6	many	.	CASSLVENTGELFF	TGTGCCAGCAGCTTGGTAGAAAACACCGGGGAGCTGTTTTTT
TRBJ2-2	13	TRBV7-6	few	.	CASRLGRAGELFF	TGTGCCAGCAGGTTAGGACGCGCCGGGGAGCTGTTTTTT
TRBJ2-5	13	TRBV3-1	many	.	CASSHETQETQYF	TGTGCCAGCAGCCACGAGACCCAAGAGACCCAGTACTTC
TRBJ2-7	13	TRBV6-1	.	.	CASSEGTAYEQYF	TGTGCCAGCAGTGAAGGGACCGCCTACGAGCAGTACTTC
TRBJ2-5	16	TRBV5-5	.	.	CASSLEVVRPGETQYF	TGTGCCAGCAGCTTGGAAGTGGTCAGGCCTGGTGAGACCCAGTACTTC
TRBJ2-5	14	TRBV5-1	few	.	CASSFRGGQETQYF	TGCGCCAGCAGCTTTCGTGGTGGGCAAGAGACCCAGTACTTC